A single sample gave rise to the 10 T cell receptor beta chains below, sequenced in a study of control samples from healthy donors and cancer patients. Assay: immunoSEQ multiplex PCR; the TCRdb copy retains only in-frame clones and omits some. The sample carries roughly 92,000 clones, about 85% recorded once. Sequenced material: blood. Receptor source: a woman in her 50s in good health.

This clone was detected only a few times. The DNA of the CDR3 is TGTGCCAGCGCGTTTTCGAGCGGGACAGGGAAAAACACCGGGGAGCTGTTTTTT. It encodes CASAFSSGTGKNTGELFF. The chain employs TRBV11-2 and TRBJ2-2; 9 bases line up with TRBD1. The V segment lost 8 bases and the J segment 2 bases; nucleotides outside the gene matches: 15. This CDR3 has 18 amino acids. Germline V gene sequence: CDR1 SGHAT, CDR2 FQNNGV. The whole variable domain, remainder taken from reference TRBV11-2 and TRBJ2-2, is EAGVAQSPRYKIIEKRQSVAFWCNPISGHATLYWYQQILGQGPKLLIQFQNNGVVDDSQLPKDRFSAERLKGVDSTLKIQPAKLEDSAVYLCASAFSSGTGKNTGELFFGEGSRLTVL.

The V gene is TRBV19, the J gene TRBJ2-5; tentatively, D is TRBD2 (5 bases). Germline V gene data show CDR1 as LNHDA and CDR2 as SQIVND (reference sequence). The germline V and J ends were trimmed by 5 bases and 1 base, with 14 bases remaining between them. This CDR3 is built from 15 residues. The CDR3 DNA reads TGTGCCAGTAGTTTGGGAGCAGGTTTCCAAGAGACCCAGTACTTC. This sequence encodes CASSLGAGFQETQYF.

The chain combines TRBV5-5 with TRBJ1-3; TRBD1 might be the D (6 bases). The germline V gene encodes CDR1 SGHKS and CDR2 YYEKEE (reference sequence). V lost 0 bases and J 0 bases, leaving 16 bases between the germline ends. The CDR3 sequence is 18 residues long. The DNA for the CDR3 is TGTGCCAGCAGCTTGGCCGAGGGCGCCAGGGGCTCTGGAAACACCATATATTTT. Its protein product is CASSLAEGARGSGNTIYF.

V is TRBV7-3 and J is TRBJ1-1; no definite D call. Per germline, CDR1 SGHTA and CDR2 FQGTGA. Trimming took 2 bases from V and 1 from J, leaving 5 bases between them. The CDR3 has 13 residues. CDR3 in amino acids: CASSLGQNTEAFF. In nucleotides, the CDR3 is TGTGCCAGCAGCTTAGGTCAGAACACTGAAGCTTTCTTT.

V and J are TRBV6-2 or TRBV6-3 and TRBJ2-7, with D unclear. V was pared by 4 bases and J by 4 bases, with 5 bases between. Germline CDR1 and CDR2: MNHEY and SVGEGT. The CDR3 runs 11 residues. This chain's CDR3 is CASSSAYEQYF. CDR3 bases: TGTGCCAGCAGTTCTGCATACGAGCAGTACTTC.

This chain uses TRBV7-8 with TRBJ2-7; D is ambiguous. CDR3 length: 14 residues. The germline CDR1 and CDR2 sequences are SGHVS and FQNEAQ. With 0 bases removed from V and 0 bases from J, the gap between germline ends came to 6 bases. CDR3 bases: TGTGCCAGCAGCTTAGCCCGGACCTCCTACGAGCAGTACTTC. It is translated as CASSLARTSYEQYF.

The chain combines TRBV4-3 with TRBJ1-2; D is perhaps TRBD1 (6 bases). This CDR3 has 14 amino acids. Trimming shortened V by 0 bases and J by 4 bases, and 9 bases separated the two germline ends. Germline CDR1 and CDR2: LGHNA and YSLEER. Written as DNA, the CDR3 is TGCGCCAGCAGCCAAGATACAGGGAGCTATGGCTACACCTTC. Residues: CASSQDTGSYGYTF.

CDR3 in amino acids: CASSGGKLSGNTIYF. DNA of the CDR3: TGTGCCAGCAGTGGAGGCAAACTCTCTGGAAACACCATATATTTT. The V call is TRBV2, the J call TRBJ1-3; D is unresolved. This CDR3 region has 15 residues. The ends were cut back, 4 bases at V and 0 bases at J, with 10 bases in the middle. Germline lookup yields CDR1 SNHLY and CDR2 FYNNEI.

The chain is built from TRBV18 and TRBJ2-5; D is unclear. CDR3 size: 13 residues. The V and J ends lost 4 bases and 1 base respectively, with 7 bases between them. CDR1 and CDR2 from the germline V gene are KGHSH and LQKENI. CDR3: CASSLGLQETQYF. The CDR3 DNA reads TGTGCCAGCTCACTGGGTCTCCAAGAGACCCAGTACTTC. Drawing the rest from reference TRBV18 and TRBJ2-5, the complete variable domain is NAGVMQNPRHLVRRRGQEARLRCSPMKGHSHVYWYRQLPEEGLKFMVYLQKENIIDESGMPKERFSAEFPKEGPSILRIQQVVRGDSAAYFCASSLGLQETQYFGPGTRLLVL.

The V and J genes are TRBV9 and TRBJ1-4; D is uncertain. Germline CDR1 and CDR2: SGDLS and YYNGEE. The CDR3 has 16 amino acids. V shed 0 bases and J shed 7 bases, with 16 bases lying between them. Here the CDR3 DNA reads TGTGCCAGCAGCGTAGGAGGAGGTACCGCGGGTGAAAAACTGTTTTTT. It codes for CASSVGGGTAGEKLFF. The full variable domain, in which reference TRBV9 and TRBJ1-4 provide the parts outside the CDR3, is DSGVTQTPKHLITATGQRVTLRCSPRSGDLSVYWYQQSLDQGLQFLIQYYNGEERAKGNILERFSAQQFPDLHSELNLSSLELGDSALYFCASSVGGGTAGEKLFFGSGTQLSVL.